The T cell receptor (beta chain) under discussion was sequenced for a study of sequential checkpoint blockade in melanoma. By share, this clone counts as medium-sized (0.01 to 0.1%). Treatment denoted: randomized to nivolumab then ipilimumab (arm A) or the reverse (arm B). This table comes from immunoSEQ multiplex PCR, and its TCRdb copy is limited to in-frame clones, with some not included. The sample lists about 12,000 clones, roughly 24% occurring once. CDR3 length: 17 amino acids. CDR1 MGHDK and CDR2 SYGVNS come from the germline V gene. J gave up 4 bases and V 6 bases, and 16 bases lay outside the gene matches.

The rearrangement joins TRBV25-1 to TRBJ2-5, with TRBD1 matching over 8 bases. The receptor was derived from a human donor with melanoma. Source: tumor tissue (inferred from file names), taken from a patient given nivolumab and ipilimumab in sequence. The CDR3 sequence is CASRPLVSGRGRETQYF. In nucleotides, the CDR3 is TGTGCCAGCAGACCCTTGGTGTCGGGCAGGGGGCGAGAGACCCAGTACTTC.